These 4 T cell receptor beta chains came from one sample sequenced in a study of breast tumors, draining lymph nodes, adjacent tissues. Each CDR3 protein gets one entry after TCRdb re-called the multiplex PCR reads with MiXCR. This sample yields 20,000 to 25,000 distinct CDR3 sequences, of which around 41% are seen a single time; 24% belongs to the top ten. The material sequenced was breast tumor tissue. Every receptor here comes from a female donor with breast cancer. Some clones in this sample may be carry-over from other donors' samples.

This clonotype was counted once. J is TRBJ1-2 and V is TRBV19; D might be TRBD1 (5 bases). This CDR3 is 13 amino acids long. The germline V gene encodes CDR1 LNHDA and CDR2 SQIVND (reference sequence). Trimming took 7 bases from V and 4 from J, leaving 13 bases between them. CDR3 protein: CASKTGRTYGYTF. CDR3 sequence (DNA): TGTGCCAGTAAGACGGGGCGCACCTATGGCTACACCTTC.

A remark on this clonotype: Likely a read error: the CDR3 ends without its conserved phenylalanine or tryptophan. This chain links TRBV10-2 with TRBJ2-7; D may be TRBD2 (7 bases). The CDR3 loop spans 14 amino acids. CDR1 and CDR2 from the germline V gene are WSHSY and SAAADI. V lost 3 bases to trimming and J lost 6 bases, with 15 bases between them. DNA for the CDR3: TGCGCCAGCAGTGAAGGGGGGGGGCGGTCCGAGCAGTACTCC. This sequence encodes CASSEGGGRSEQYS.

This clonotype was seen ten or more times. V gene TRBV7-9 combines with J gene TRBJ2-4; D tentatively fits TRBD1 or TRBD2 (6 bases each). The CDR3 length is 16 residues. Per the germline V gene, CDR1 is SEHNR and CDR2 is FQNEAQ (reference sequence). The V and J ends lost 5 bases and 0 bases respectively, with 14 bases between them. CDR3 DNA: TGTGCCAGCAGCCCCGGCGAGGGGGGAGCCAAAAACATTCAGTACTTC. Residues: CASSPGEGGAKNIQYF.

This clonotype occurred a few times. The chain links TRBV20-1 to TRBJ1-2; D ambiguous. From germline, CDR1 is DFQATT and CDR2 SNEGSKA (reference sequence). V shed 1 base and J shed 0 bases, with 12 bases lying between them. The CDR3 covers 15 residues. The CDR3 DNA reads TGCAGTGCTAGAGGAGCCGGAACTGCTAACTATGGCTACACCTTC. It is translated as CSARGAGTANYGYTF.